This T cell receptor beta chain was sequenced for a study of long-term antiretroviral therapy in people with HIV. Study results and caveats: Missing from the dataset were any data on ART adherence, viral resistance or therapy changes. Diversity measured after ART increased yet remained under transplant donor controls.

Concerning this clone itself: Its cognate antigen is unknown.

With V trimmed by 4 bases and J by 7 bases, 10 bases remained unmatched. The CDR3 totals 17 residues. In germline, CDR1 is MNHNS, CDR2 SASEGT. Researchers report immunoSEQ v3.0 was run at survey level. Sequenced by immunoSEQ multiplex PCR; TCRdb stores in-frame clones only, minus some. The table includes 45,000 or so clones, more than 90% detected once. This chain joins TRBV6-1 and TRBJ1-6; 10 nucleotides align to TRBD1. The sample here was unsorted PBMCs, taken 3.7 years after starting antiretroviral therapy. The receptor comes from a woman in her forties or fifties with HIV. CDR3 coding DNA: TGTGCCAGCAGTGCACCGAGGACAGGGGGATCCAATTCACCCCTCCACTTT. It translates to CASSAPRTGGSNSPLHF.